The T cell receptor beta chain described here comes from a study of tumor-infiltrating lymphocytes in primary liver carcinoma. Study information: Those enrolled were patients of both sexes, who were aged 30 to 69 years. The study reported T1-T3 N0M0 tumors spanning 4.2 to 10 cm. Study-level findings and limits: Tumor-adjacent and tumor-blood pairs shared less of their repertoires than tumor region pairs shared. With p = 0.039, the top-250-clone fraction in tumors significantly exceeded that in blood.

Regarding this clonotype: Its target is not known.

Germline lookup yields CDR1 DFQATT and CDR2 SNEGSKA (reference sequence). This CDR3 is 16 amino acids long. With 0 bases removed from V and 3 bases from J, the gap between germline ends came to 18 bases. Unsorted bulk tissue of about 19-33 mg yielded co-extracted RNA and DNA. TCR beta cDNA was made from approximately 500 ng total RNA with a constant-region primer. A slightly modified ARM-PCR protocol with three nested multiplex PCR rounds produced these TCR beta libraries. PCR rounds one and two used TRBV1-TRBV30 forward primers with a C-beta reverse primer for around 9 cycles each. TCRdb re-called the multiplex PCR reads with MiXCR, one entry per CDR3 protein. Of about 120,000 distinct CDR3 sequences in the sample, approximately 71% were seen once.

The V and J genes are TRBV20-1 and TRBJ2-7; possibly TRBD1 for D (6 bases). Sequenced sample: tumor-adjacent normal liver tissue. The sequence derives from a woman aged 55-70 years with primary liver carcinoma and hepatitis B virus infection. CDR3 loop: CSARDLSSQGLYEQYF. CDR3 nucleotides: TGCAGTGCTAGAGATTTGTCTAGCCAGGGGCTCTACGAGCAGTACTTC.